Each of the 31 T cell receptor beta chains below was sequenced from the same sample in a study of blood T cell repertoires in COVID-19. The table came from immunoSEQ multiplex PCR; TCRdb's copy has only in-frame clones and leaves some out. Seen here are approximately 300,000 clones, around 92% observed once, and the top ten hold roughly a tenth. Specimen: PBMCs or T cells enriched from blood (not recorded which). All receptors come from a woman in her thirties who had recovered from COVID-19.

This chain joins TRBV6-1 and TRBJ2-7; D remains unclear. This CDR3 comprises 13 residues. Germline CDR1 reads MNHNS; CDR2 reads SASEGT. The V and J ends lost 3 bases and 5 bases respectively, with 11 bases between them. The CDR3 region has the DNA TGTGCCAGCAGTGAGGTGGGCCCGGACGAGCAGTACTTC. This gives the protein CASSEVGPDEQYF.

The J gene is TRBJ1-4, the V gene TRBV15, with D possibly matching TRBD1 (6 bases). V gave up 3 bases and J gave up 8 bases, with 19 bases separating them. This CDR3 region has 16 residues. Germline CDR1 reads LNHNV; CDR2 reads YYDKDF (reference sequence). Written as DNA, the CDR3 is TGTGCCACCAGCAGCATGGGGGCAGGGACCGCCGAAAAACTGTTTTTT. It specifies CATSSMGAGTAEKLFF.

The chain combines TRBV19 with TRBJ1-5; 9 bases fit TRBD1. Germline values: CDR1 LNHDA, CDR2 SQIVND (reference sequence). The CDR3 totals 18 residues. The V gene end was trimmed by 1 base and the J gene end by 2 bases; junction bases not matched to a gene: 9. The CDR3 is CASSIVFLQGAGNQPQHF. CDR3 in DNA: TGTGCCAGTAGTATAGTTTTCCTACAGGGGGCCGGCAATCAGCCCCAGCATTTT.

The V call is TRBV6-5, the J call TRBJ1-1; 8 bases are a match to TRBD1. Germline loops: CDR1 MNHEY, CDR2 SVGAGI. The CDR3 length is 14 residues. V was pared by 6 bases and J by 2 bases, with 5 bases of the junction left unmatched. CDR3 coding DNA: TGTGCCAGCAGAGAGACAGGGGCCAACACTGAAGCTTTCTTT. Encoded protein: CASRETGANTEAFF.

J is TRBJ1-4 and V is TRBV7-9; no clear D. Germline CDR1 SEHNR, CDR2 FQNEAQ (reference sequence). CDR3 size: 16 residues. V was clipped by 4 bases and J by 0 bases, with 12 bases between them. In DNA form, the CDR3 reads TGTGCCAGCAGCTCTGAACTGATCACAACTAATGAAAAACTGTTTTTT. Encoded protein: CASSSELITTNEKLFF. The full variable domain, with the rest looked up from reference TRBV7-9 and TRBJ1-4, is DTGVSQNPRHKITKRGQNVTFRCDPISEHNRLYWYRQTLGQGPEFLTYFQNEAQLEKSRLLSDRFSAERPKGSFSTLEIQRTEQGDSAMYLCASSSELITTNEKLFFGSGTQLSVL.

The gene calls are TRBV6-5 and TRBJ1-2; D unclear. Trimming removed 5 bases from V and 3 bases from J, with 13 bases in between. CDR3 length: 14 residues. Germline loops: CDR1 MNHEY, CDR2 SVGAGI. For the CDR3, the DNA is TGTGCCAGCAGTCATGAAGAGCTTCACTATGGCTACACCTTC. Its translation: CASSHEELHYGYTF.

CDR3 DNA: TGCGCCAGCAGTCGAGGGACAGGGATCGGAAACACCATATATTTT. Amino acids: CASSRGTGIGNTIYF. V is TRBV5-1 and J is TRBJ1-3, with 9 bases aligning to TRBD1. V gave up 5 bases and J gave up 4 bases; unmatched junction bases: 7. The CDR3 is 15 amino acids. CDR1 is SGHRS and CDR2 is YFSETQ in the germline V gene.

The chain uses TRBV12-3 or TRBV12-4 and TRBJ2-1, with TRBD2 identical over 7 bases. The CDR3 is 13 residues long. The V and J ends lost 11 bases and 4 bases, in that order; junction bases with no gene match: 8. CDR3 region: CAVASGAYNEQFF. CDR3 in DNA: TGTGCCGTGGCTAGCGGAGCGTACAATGAGCAGTTCTTC.

The chain is built from TRBV19 and TRBJ1-5, with 8 bases aligning to TRBD1. Germline-derived CDR1 and CDR2 are LNHDA and SQIVND (reference sequence). Unmatched junction bases numbered 5, after V lost 1 base and J lost 3 bases. This CDR3 spans 16 amino acids. As DNA, the CDR3 is TGTGCCAGTAGTATAGTCACAGGGGGATACAATCAGCCCCAGCATTTT. This codes for CASSIVTGGYNQPQHF.

The rearrangement joins TRBV6-5 to TRBJ2-2; no firm D call. CDR1 is MNHEY and CDR2 is SVGAGI in the germline V gene. The V and J ends lost 1 base and 5 bases respectively, with 8 bases between them. CDR3 length: 14 residues. The CDR3 here is CASSYLRATGELFF. The CDR3 region has the DNA TGTGCCAGCAGTTACTTGAGAGCAACCGGGGAGCTGTTTTTT.

J is TRBJ2-7 and V is TRBV15, with D unclear. This CDR3 region has 14 residues. V gave up 0 bases and J gave up 1 base, with 7 bases separating them. CDR1 LNHNV and CDR2 YYDKDF come from the germline V gene (reference sequence). The DNA of the CDR3 is TGTGCCACCAGCAGAGAACAGCTATCCTACGAGCAGTACTTC. The encoded protein is CATSREQLSYEQYF.

The rearrangement joins TRBV28 to TRBJ2-2; 8 bases match TRBD1. V lost 3 bases to trimming and J lost 1 base; unmatched junction nucleotides: 4. Germline CDR1 MDHEN, CDR2 SYDVKM. The CDR3 contains 16 residues. CDR3 in DNA: TGTGCCAGCAGTTTTACGGGGACAGGGAACACCGGGGAGCTGTTTTTT. Translating it yields CASSFTGTGNTGELFF.

This chain links TRBV6-6 with TRBJ2-7; weak D call: TRBD1 (6 bases). The germline gives CDR1 MNHNY, CDR2 SVGAGI (reference sequence). The CDR3 loop spans 15 amino acids. Trimming cost V 0 bases and J 0 bases, with 9 bases left between them. CDR3 DNA sequence: TGTGCCAGCAGTTACTCTCTGGACAGCTCCTACGAGCAGTACTTC. Amino acids: CASSYSLDSSYEQYF.

The chain combines TRBV11-2 with TRBJ1-1; D is perhaps TRBD1 (6 bases). V shed 0 bases and J shed 0 bases, with 14 bases lying between them. Germline V gene data show CDR1 as SGHAT and CDR2 as FQNNGV. The CDR3 totals 17 residues. The CDR3 region has the DNA TGTGCCAGCAGCTTAGACCCTAACAGGGCGATGAACACTGAAGCTTTCTTT. Protein product: CASSLDPNRAMNTEAFF. Full variable domain (outside the CDR3, taken from reference TRBV11-2 and TRBJ1-1): EAGVAQSPRYKIIEKRQSVAFWCNPISGHATLYWYQQILGQGPKLLIQFQNNGVVDDSQLPKDRFSAERLKGVDSTLKIQPAKLEDSAVYLCASSLDPNRAMNTEAFFGQGTRLTVV.

The genes are TRBV6-5 and TRBJ2-2; no clear D gene. The germline CDR1 and CDR2 sequences are MNHEY and SVGAGI. V lost 0 bases and J 5 bases, leaving 10 bases between the germline ends. The CDR3 is 15 residues long. This chain's CDR3 is CASSYSLGLTGELFF. CDR3 in DNA: TGTGCCAGCAGTTACTCGCTCGGGTTAACCGGGGAGCTGTTTTTT.

This clone was detected only once. The rearrangement uses TRBV4-1 and TRBJ2-3; a weak D match, TRBD1 (5 bases). The CDR3 loop spans 15 amino acids. Germline assignment: CDR1 MGHRA and CDR2 YSYEKL. Between the trimmed V and J ends, which lost 8 bases and 4 bases, there was a span of 19 bases. CDR3 loop: CASERSGSESDTQYF. The CDR3 DNA follows: TGCGCCAGCGAGCGCTCAGGGTCAGAATCAGATACGCAGTATTTT.

The chain couples TRBV28 to TRBJ1-4; TRBD1 is a possible D gene (5 bases). Germline CDR1 and CDR2: MDHEN and SYDVKM. Trimming left V 2 bases short and J 8 bases short, with 15 bases between. This CDR3 contains 15 residues. Here the CDR3 reads CASSLQQGVDEKLFF. The CDR3 nucleotides are TGTGCCAGCAGTTTACAGCAGGGCGTGGACGAAAAACTGTTTTTT.

This chain links TRBV18 with TRBJ1-4; possibly TRBD1 for D (6 bases). This CDR3 comprises 16 residues. CDR1 and CDR2 (germline): KGHSH, LQKENI. Trimming shortened V by 3 bases and J by 4 bases, and 15 bases separated the two germline ends. CDR3 DNA sequence: TGTGCCAGCTCACCCGTGGGGCCAGGGGTTAATGAAAAACTGTTTTTT. This translates into CASSPVGPGVNEKLFF.

V is TRBV18 and J is TRBJ1-6; 9 nucleotides align to TRBD1. The CDR3 extends over 15 amino acids. Trimming cost V 2 bases and J 8 bases; bases outside gene matches: 4. In germline, CDR1 is KGHSH, CDR2 LQKENI. The CDR3 region is CASSPNRGPDSPLHF. The DNA for the CDR3 is TGTGCCAGCTCACCAAACAGGGGGCCTGATTCACCCCTCCACTTT.

The CDR3 sequence: CASSWETGRSNTGELFF. CDR3 sequence (DNA): TGTGCCAGCAGCTGGGAGACAGGAAGGTCGAACACCGGGGAGCTGTTTTTT. The chain joins TRBV5-5 to TRBJ2-2, with D possibly being TRBD1 (6 bases). Between the trimmed V and J ends, which lost 3 bases and 0 bases, there was a span of 15 bases. From germline, CDR1 is SGHKS and CDR2 YYEKEE (reference sequence). The CDR3 consists of 17 residues.

This clone has just a few counts. The chain recombines TRBV28 with TRBJ1-2; a weak D match, TRBD1 (5 bases). Germline V gives CDR1 MDHEN, CDR2 SYDVKM. This CDR3 is built from 14 residues. V lost 7 bases to trimming and J lost 4 bases, with 16 bases between them. Here the CDR3 reads CASTPTGGGYGYTF. The CDR3 DNA reads as TGTGCCAGCACCCCAACGGGGGGAGGCTATGGCTACACCTTC.

In DNA, the CDR3 is TGTGCCAGTAGACCTCAGGGAAATGAAGCTTTCTTT. This sequence encodes CASRPQGNEAFF. V and J are TRBV19 and TRBJ1-1, with D possibly matching TRBD1 (5 bases). Germline assignment: CDR1 LNHDA and CDR2 SQIVND (reference sequence). Trimming left V 6 bases short and J 7 bases short, with 12 bases between. This CDR3 region has 12 residues.

The chain links TRBV7-6 to TRBJ2-1; weak D call: TRBD2 (6 bases). CDR1 and CDR2 (germline): SGHVS, FNYEAQ. CDR3 size: 16 residues. The V and J ends lost 4 bases and 5 bases respectively, with 18 bases between them. This chain's CDR3 is CASSYPAGSNHNEQFF. The CDR3 nucleotides read TGTGCCAGCAGCTACCCAGCGGGCTCGAACCACAATGAGCAGTTCTTC.

The chain combines TRBV4-1 with TRBJ2-7, with a tentative D call TRBD1 (6 bases). This CDR3 contains 16 residues. The germline V gene has CDR1 MGHRA and CDR2 YSYEKL. The V and J ends lost 1 base and 7 bases respectively, with 20 bases between them. In DNA form, the CDR3 reads TGCGCCAGCAGCCAAGTACTAGGGCAGGGGTTGCGGGAGCAGTACTTC. Residues: CASSQVLGQGLREQYF.

As concerns this clone: The same CDR3 can be traced to other DNA sequences in this sample. The V call is TRBV6-5, the J call TRBJ2-7; D is possibly TRBD2 (6 bases). Germline CDR1 MNHEY, CDR2 SVGAGI. V was trimmed by 2 bases and J by 3 bases, leaving 11 bases between them. The CDR3 contains 14 residues. The CDR3 loop reads CASSYGQGLYEQYF. The CDR3 DNA is TGTGCCAGCAGTTACGGCCAGGGACTCTACGAGCAGTACTTC.

This clone was counted once. V and J are TRBV4-2 and TRBJ2-1, with D possibly TRBD2 on 5 matching bases. There are 14 residues in the CDR3. V gave up 1 base and J gave up 4 bases, with 8 bases separating them. The germline CDR1 and CDR2 sequences are LGHNA and YNFKEQ. The CDR3 coding sequence is TGTGCCAGCAGCCAAGTCGGGGAGTACAATGAGCAGTTCTTC. This codes for CASSQVGEYNEQFF.

V usage is TRBV4-2 and J usage is TRBJ2-7; TRBD1 might be the D (5 bases). V lost 3 bases and J lost 1, with 10 bases in between. This CDR3 is built from 14 residues. In germline, CDR1 is LGHNA, CDR2 YNFKEQ. The CDR3 DNA sequence: TGTGCCAGCAGCCAGGCTGACAGATCCTACGAGCAGTACTTC. As protein: CASSQADRSYEQYF.

CDR3 sequence reads: CASSPYQGARLTEAFF. The CDR3 nucleotides are TGTGCCAGCTCCCCATACCAGGGGGCGCGTCTCACTGAAGCTTTCTTT. J is TRBJ1-1 and V is TRBV18; 8 nucleotides match TRBD1. J gave up 4 bases and V 6 bases, and 13 bases lay outside the gene matches. The CDR3 is made up of 16 amino acids. Germline V gene lookup returns CDR1 KGHSH and CDR2 LQKENI.

This clone was found many times. Other nucleotide sequences from this sample produce the same CDR3. The CDR3: CASSLAGRDYGYTF. The CDR3 nucleotides read TGTGCCAGCAGCTTAGCTGGCCGGGACTATGGCTACACCTTC. The rearrangement joins TRBV7-2 to TRBJ1-2, with D hard to call. The germline V gene has CDR1 SGHTA and CDR2 FQGNSA. The ends were cut back, 0 bases at V and 3 bases at J, with 8 bases in the middle. The CDR3 spans 14 residues. The variable domain in full, with the rest retrieved from reference TRBV7-2 and TRBJ1-2, is GAGVSQSPSNKVTEKGKDVELRCDPISGHTALYWYRQSLGQGLEFLIYFQGNSAPDKSGLPSDRFSAERTGGSVSTLTIQRTQQEDSAVYLCASSLAGRDYGYTFGSGTRLTVV.

CDR3 sequence: CASSNSRSSYEQYF. Written as DNA, the CDR3 is TGTGCCAGCAGTAACTCTAGGAGCTCCTACGAGCAGTACTTC. The gene calls are TRBV5-4 and TRBJ2-7; no definite D call. The V gene lost 5 bases and the J gene lost 0 bases, with 12 bases spanning the gap. Per the germline V gene, CDR1 is SGHNT and CDR2 is YYREEE (reference sequence). The CDR3 covers 14 residues. Based on the CDR3 plus reference TRBV5-4 and TRBJ2-7, the full variable domain is ETGVTQSPTHLIKTRGQQVTLRCSSQSGHNTVSWYQQALGQGPQFIFQYYREEENGRGNFPPRFSGLQFPNYSSELNVNALELDDSALYLCASSNSRSSYEQYFGPGTRLTVT.

This chain uses TRBV28 with TRBJ1-1, with a tentative D call TRBD1 (5 bases). Germline values: CDR1 MDHEN, CDR2 SYDVKM. This CDR3 is built from 15 residues. The ends were cut back, 3 bases at V and 1 base at J, with 12 bases in the middle. The DNA for the CDR3 is TGTGCCAGCAGTTTTACTGGACAAGAGAACACTGAAGCTTTCTTT. Protein sequence: CASSFTGQENTEAFF.